This entry lists 9 T cell receptor beta chains sequenced from one sample in a study of OX40 agonist ivuxolimab in advanced cancers. The protocol was immunoSEQ multiplex PCR, while the TCRdb copy is restricted to in-frame clones and leaves out a portion. Among about 68,000 clones listed, about 84% were seen once. This specimen consisted of CD4+ or CD8+ T cells sorted from blood, obtained in a trial of the OX40 agonist ivuxolimab. These receptors came from an adult with an advanced solid tumor such as melanoma, head and neck, liver or kidney cancer.

The chain uses TRBV7-8 and TRBJ1-1, with 11 bases aligning to TRBD1. The CDR3 is made up of 14 amino acids. Looked up from germline, CDR1 is SGHVS and CDR2 is FQNEAQ. V shed 1 base, J shed 11 bases, and the junction held 6 bases outside the gene matches. The CDR3 bases are TGTGCCAGCAGCTTAGGGGGGACAGGGGGGACGGCTTTCTTT. Translating gives CASSLGGTGGTAFF.

This clone has more than one count but fewer than ten. This chain links TRBV19 with TRBJ1-2; TRBD1 is a possible D gene (6 bases). Per germline, CDR1 LNHDA and CDR2 SQIVND (reference sequence). The length of the CDR3 is 16 residues. V was shortened by 5 bases and J by 1 base, with 17 bases between the two germline ends. The CDR3 reads CASSGLRAGDNYGYTF. CDR3 DNA: TGTGCCAGTAGTGGCCTAAGGGCAGGGGATAACTATGGCTACACCTTC.

Concerning this clone itself: This specimen includes other DNA sequences encoding the same CDR3. The rearrangement uses TRBV7-9 and TRBJ2-7; TRBD1 agrees at 7 bases. The V segment lost 1 base and the J segment 4 bases; nucleotides outside the gene matches: 4. The CDR3 sequence is 14 residues long. Looked up from germline, CDR1 is SEHNR and CDR2 is FQNEAQ (reference sequence). CDR3 region: CASSLVETGYEQYF. The CDR3 DNA sequence: TGTGCCAGCAGCTTAGTCGAGACAGGGTACGAGCAGTACTTC.

There are a few counts of this clone. The rearrangement joins TRBV5-6 to TRBJ1-2, with D perhaps TRBD1 (5 bases). Trimming shortened V by 4 bases and J by 8 bases, and 27 bases separated the two germline ends. The CDR3 covers 17 residues. Germline V CDR1 and CDR2: SGHDT, YYEEEE. The chain's CDR3 is CASSRIDKPGPEEGYTF. The CDR3 coding sequence is TGTGCCAGCAGCCGCATCGATAAGCCGGGGCCCGAGGAAGGCTACACCTTC.

The V gene is TRBV7-2, the J gene TRBJ1-1; D is ambiguous. V was trimmed by 3 bases and J by 4 bases, leaving 9 bases between them. This CDR3 has 13 amino acids. The germline V gene encodes CDR1 SGHTA and CDR2 FQGNSA. CDR3 nucleotides: TGTGCCAGCAGCTTGGACCGAATCACTGAAGCTTTCTTT. Encoded protein: CASSLDRITEAFF.

The CDR3 nucleotides are TGTGCAAGTCGCTTAACCTCCCAGGGGGCGCGTGTAGTGAACACTGAAGCTTTCTTT. It is translated as CASRLTSQGARVVNTEAFF. The chain links TRBV12-2 to TRBJ1-1; the D call TRBD1 from the table was never checked on the DNA. TRBV12-2 constitutes a pseudogene. This CDR3 spans 19 amino acids.

This clone was counted a few times. V and J are TRBV9 and TRBJ1-1; D is uncertain. The CDR3 length is 14 residues. The ends were cut back, 0 bases at V and 3 bases at J, with 9 bases in the middle. The germline CDR1 and CDR2 sequences are SGDLS and YYNGEE. CDR3 residues: CASSVVTVDTEAFF. CDR3 DNA sequence: TGTGCCAGCAGCGTAGTAACAGTAGACACTGAAGCTTTCTTT.

The chain couples TRBV11-3 to TRBJ1-1; D possibly corresponds to TRBD1 (5 bases). Trimming removed 0 bases from V and 11 bases from J, with 13 bases in between. There are 13 residues in the CDR3. Germline loops: CDR1 SGHNT, CDR2 YENEEA. The CDR3 protein is CASSLDHGGRAFF. The CDR3 nucleotides read TGTGCCAGCAGCTTAGATCACGGGGGTAGGGCTTTCTTT.

This clone has only one observation. This sequence joins TRBV20-1 and TRBJ1-2; D not resolved. The V gene lost 3 bases and the J gene lost 7 bases, with 9 bases spanning the gap. The CDR3 length is 11 residues. Per the germline V gene, CDR1 is DFQATT and CDR2 is SNEGSKA (reference sequence). The CDR3 is CSASERVGYTF. The CDR3 DNA follows: TGCAGTGCTAGTGAACGGGTTGGCTACACCTTC.